The T cell receptor (beta chain) under discussion was sequenced for a study of tumor-infiltrating lymphocytes in primary liver carcinoma. Across the study: Men as well as women, aged 30 to 69 years, made up the patients. Tumors, staged T1-T3 N0M0, spanned about 4 to 10 cm. Per sample, productive TCRbeta reads numbered roughly 3.65 to 8 million, similar across tissue types. Study-wide results and limits: CD4+ and CD8+ repertoires could not be compared in these unsorted bulk samples.

TCR beta cDNA was reverse-transcribed from around 0.55 ug of total RNA. The reaction used a constant-region primer and ProtoScript II reverse transcriptase. It was through three nested multiplex PCR rounds of slightly modified ARM-PCR that TCR beta libraries arose. In the first two PCR rounds, TRBV1-TRBV30 forward primers were paired with a C-beta reverse primer, and each round lasted approximately 9 cycles. From the multiplex PCR reads, TCRdb called clonotypes with MiXCR, one entry per CDR3 protein. The table shows 310,000 or so distinct CDR3 sequences, with approximately 65% occurring only once. Details on this clonotype: Its antigen is not identified. Because it lacks the conserved phenylalanine or tryptophan at the end, this CDR3 is likely a read error.

CDR3 length equals 16 residues. In germline, CDR1 is SGHAT, CDR2 FQDESV (reference sequence). Germline DNA was extracted too, while blood RNA derived from unsorted whole blood. The sequence came from a man aged 40-50 years with primary liver carcinoma and hepatitis B virus infection. Specimen: peripheral blood. V usage is TRBV11-1 and J usage is TRBJ2-1; a weak D match, TRBD2 (5 bases). For the CDR3, the DNA is TGTGACAGCAGCTTCGGAGGCTCTAGCTCCTACAATGAGCAGTTCTAC. Its translation is CDSSFGGSSSYNEQFY.